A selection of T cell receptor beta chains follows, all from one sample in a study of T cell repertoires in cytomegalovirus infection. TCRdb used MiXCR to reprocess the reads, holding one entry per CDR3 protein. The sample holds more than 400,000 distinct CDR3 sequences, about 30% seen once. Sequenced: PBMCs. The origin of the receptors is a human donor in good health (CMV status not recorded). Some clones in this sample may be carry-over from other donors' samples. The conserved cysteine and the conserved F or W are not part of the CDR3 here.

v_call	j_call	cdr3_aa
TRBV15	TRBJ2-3	ATAVGRDTQY
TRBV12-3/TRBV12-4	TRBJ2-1	ASRGTGGSEQF
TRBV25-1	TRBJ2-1	ASSDGGTYNEQF
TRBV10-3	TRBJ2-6	AIRQPGTGNSGANVLT
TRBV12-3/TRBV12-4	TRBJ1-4	ASSWGQLHEKLF
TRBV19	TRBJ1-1	ASSIDGGTANTEAF
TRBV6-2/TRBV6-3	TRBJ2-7	ASRTREGTYEQY
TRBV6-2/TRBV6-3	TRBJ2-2	ASSYRVMTGELF
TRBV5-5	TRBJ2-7	ASSLGHRRNYEQY
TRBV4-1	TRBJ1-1	ASSPSGAEAF
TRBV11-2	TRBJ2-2	ASSLAAGGRTGELF
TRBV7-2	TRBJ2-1	ASSLGRASGRIYNEQF
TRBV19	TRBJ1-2	ASSFQGAGDYGYT
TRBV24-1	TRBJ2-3	ATSDLTSGRAKADTQY
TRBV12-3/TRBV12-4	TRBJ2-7	ASTYSGGYEQY
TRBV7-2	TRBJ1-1	ASSPRQDSTEAF
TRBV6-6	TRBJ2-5	ASRTGGGETQY
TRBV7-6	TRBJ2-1	ASSPISGTSYNEQF
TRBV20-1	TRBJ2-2	SAHSRNTGELF
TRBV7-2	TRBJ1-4	ASSPRLALGEKLF
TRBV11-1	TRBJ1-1	ASSLEPGWDTEAF
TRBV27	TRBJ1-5	ASSLYGDQPQH
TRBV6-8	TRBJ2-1	ASTTGLASHNEQF
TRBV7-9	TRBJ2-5	ASMPGGGWETQY
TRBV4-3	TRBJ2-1	ASSQEPPGTSHYNEQF
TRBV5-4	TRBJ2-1	ASSLVSSGSEQF
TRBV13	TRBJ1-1	ASSHNTEAF
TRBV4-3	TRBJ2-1	ASSQDRRAYNEQF
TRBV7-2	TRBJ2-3	ASSLGVVTDTQY
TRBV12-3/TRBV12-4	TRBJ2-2	ASSLQVGELF
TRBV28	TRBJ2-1	ASSFSLGRVGNEQF
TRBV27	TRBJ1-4	ASSLVPGGGKLF
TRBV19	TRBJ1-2	ASSIDPAVGYT
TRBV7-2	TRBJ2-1	ASSSAGRGQPYEQF
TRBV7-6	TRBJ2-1	ASSLNGYGEGRLEQF
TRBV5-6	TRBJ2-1	ASSLGALQWDNEQF
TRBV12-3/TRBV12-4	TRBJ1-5	ASSFGQGGNQPQH
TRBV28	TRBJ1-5	ASSLLGTPGNQPQH
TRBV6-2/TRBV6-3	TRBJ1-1	ASRRDLLGMAEAF
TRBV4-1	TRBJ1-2	ASSQDAGTDYGYT
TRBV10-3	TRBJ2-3	AIRPEGSDTQY
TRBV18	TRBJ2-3	ASSPVSGSLSDTQY
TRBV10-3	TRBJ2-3	AISAERGLSTDTQY
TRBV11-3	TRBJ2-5	ASSLGRRQETQY
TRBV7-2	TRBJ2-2	ASSWNVGSDTGELF
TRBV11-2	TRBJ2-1	ASSLGGGTSSYNEQF
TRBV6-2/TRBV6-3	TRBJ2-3	ASSYLSEKY